Shown below are 16 T cell receptor beta chains from a single sample sequenced in a study of blood T cell repertoires in COVID-19. Sequenced by immunoSEQ multiplex PCR; TCRdb stores in-frame clones only, minus some. The table shows about 210,000 clones, with about 76% occurring only once. Sequencing was carried out using PBMCs or T cells enriched from blood (not recorded which). These receptors all come from a woman between 50 and 59 years old with acute COVID-19.

J is TRBJ1-6 and V is TRBV30; possible D gene TRBD1, 5 bases. This CDR3 is built from 15 residues. Trimming left V 1 base short and J 6 bases short, with 13 bases between. Germline loops: CDR1 GTSNPN, CDR2 SVGIG (reference sequence). The CDR3 here is CAWSAQGLGNSPLHF. The CDR3 DNA reads as TGTGCCTGGAGTGCGCAGGGTTTGGGTAATTCACCCCTCCACTTT. Based on the CDR3 plus reference TRBV30 and TRBJ1-6, the full variable domain is SQTIHQWPATLVQPVGSPLSLECTVEGTSNPNLYWYRQAAGRGLQLLFYSVGIGQISSEVPQNLSASRPQDRQFILSSKKLLLSDSGFYLCAWSAQGLGNSPLHFGNGTRLTVT.

This clone has at least ten counts. The rearrangement uses TRBV7-9 and TRBJ2-1; D possibly corresponds to TRBD2 (5 bases). V dropped 5 bases and J dropped 7 bases, with 27 bases sitting between them. The V gene's germline CDR1 is SEHNR and CDR2 FQNEAQ (reference sequence). The CDR3 spans 18 residues. CDR3 in DNA: TGTGCCAGCAGCCCCCGAGGCGTTAGTGGGAGTCTTGAGAATGAGCAGTTCTTC. This sequence encodes CASSPRGVSGSLENEQFF.

The rearrangement joins TRBV24-1 to TRBJ2-3; 8 positions agree with TRBD1. CDR3 length: 15 residues. Germline CDR1 and CDR2: KGHDR and SFDVKD. Unmatched junction bases numbered 12, after V lost 7 bases and J lost 7 bases. In nucleotides, the CDR3 is TGTGCCACCAGGGCCGGGACAGGCCCCACCAATACGCAGTATTTT. Translated, it gives CATRAGTGPTNTQYF.

This clone was counted between two and nine times. The genes are TRBV4-1 and TRBJ1-2; no reliable D call. The V end lost 0 bases, the J end lost 4 bases, and 12 bases lay between the germline ends. The length of the CDR3 is 15 residues. CDR1 is MGHRA and CDR2 is YSYEKL in the germline V gene. Written as DNA, the CDR3 is TGCGCCAGCAGCCAAGAATCCCGGGGTCCCTATGGCTACACCTTC. Its translation: CASSQESRGPYGYTF.

The V and J genes are TRBV29-1 and TRBJ1-3, with D hard to call. The V end lost 7 bases, the J end lost 0 bases, and 10 bases lay between the germline ends. Per germline, CDR1 SQVTM and CDR2 ANQGSEA. This CDR3 comprises 13 residues. The CDR3 DNA is TGCAGCGGGAGACCCAGCTCTGGAAACACCATATATTTT. This translates into CSGRPSSGNTIYF.

The table lists this clone with a count of one. The chain couples TRBV7-2 to TRBJ2-2; 9 bases are shared with TRBD2. V lost 6 bases and J lost 6; bases outside the gene matches: 8. CDR3 length: 15 amino acids. Germline V lookup: CDR1 SGHTA, CDR2 FQGNSA. CDR3 region: CASRASGVSPGELFF. The CDR3 DNA follows: TGTGCCAGCAGGGCTAGCGGGGTATCCCCCGGGGAGCTGTTTTTT. The full variable domain, with the rest looked up from reference TRBV7-2 and TRBJ2-2, is GAGVSQSPSNKVTEKGKDVELRCDPISGHTALYWYRQSLGQGLEFLIYFQGNSAPDKSGLPSDRFSAERTGGSVSTLTIQRTQQEDSAVYLCASRASGVSPGELFFGEGSRLTVL.

This chain links TRBV5-4 with TRBJ2-5, with 9 nucleotides matching TRBD1. Germline V gene lookup returns CDR1 SGHNT and CDR2 YYREEE (reference sequence). The V gene end was trimmed by 4 bases and the J gene end by 4 bases; junction bases not matched to a gene: 8. CDR3 size: 15 residues. For the CDR3, the DNA is TGTGCCAGCAGCCCAAGGACAGGGGCGGGAGAGACCCAGTACTTC. Translated, it gives CASSPRTGAGETQYF.

J is TRBJ2-7 and V is TRBV5-1; TRBD1 agrees at 7 bases. V lost 4 bases and J lost 2; bases outside the gene matches: 9. The CDR3 spans 15 residues. Looked up from germline, CDR1 is SGHRS and CDR2 is YFSETQ. CDR3 coding DNA: TGCGCCAGCAGCCTCACCGGGGACAGAGCCTACGAGCAGTACTTC. This encodes CASSLTGDRAYEQYF.

The chain couples TRBV14 to TRBJ2-1, with D perhaps TRBD2 (6 bases). This CDR3 contains 17 residues. Germline V gives CDR1 SGHDN, CDR2 FVKESK. The V and J ends lost 0 bases and 1 base respectively, with 13 bases between them. The CDR3, as DNA: TGTGCCAGCAGCCAAGATTTGAGCGGGTTGTCCTACAATGAGCAGTTCTTC. Amino acids: CASSQDLSGLSYNEQFF.

J is TRBJ1-2 and V is TRBV5-4; 7 nucleotides line up with TRBD1. The CDR3 totals 13 residues. CDR1 SGHNT and CDR2 YYREEE come from the germline V gene (reference sequence). V was clipped by 4 bases and J by 2 bases; unmatched bases: 2. The DNA of the CDR3 is TGTGCCAGCAGCCAGGACAGGAACTATGGCTACACCTTC. Protein product: CASSQDRNYGYTF.

In DNA, the CDR3 is TGTGCCTGGAGTCTCTCCGGGGTTCCGAACACTGAAGCTTTCTTT. Amino acids: CAWSLSGVPNTEAFF. The gene calls are TRBV30 and TRBJ1-1; D gene uncertain. CDR3 length equals 15 residues. CDR1 is GTSNPN, CDR2 SVGIG, per germline (reference sequence). Trimming shortened V by 2 bases and J by 1 base, and 14 bases separated the two germline ends.

This sequence joins TRBV7-3 and TRBJ2-1; a weak D match, TRBD1 (5 bases). Deletions cut 1 base from V and 6 bases from J, with 7 bases between. Germline CDR1 and CDR2: SGHTA and FQGTGA. There are 13 residues in the CDR3. CDR3 protein: CASSLMGRNEQFF. CDR3 coding DNA: TGTGCCAGCAGCTTAATGGGGCGCAATGAGCAGTTCTTC.

The rearrangement links TRBV9 to TRBJ2-5; D not certain. Trimming shortened V by 3 bases and J by 1 base, and 10 bases separated the two germline ends. The germline gives CDR1 SGDLS, CDR2 YYNGEE. The CDR3 is 14 residues long. CDR3 in amino acids: CASSATLIQETQYF. In DNA form, the CDR3 reads TGTGCCAGCAGCGCGACACTTATCCAAGAGACCCAGTACTTC.

The chain links TRBV9 to TRBJ2-1, with 9 positions matching TRBD2. The junction had 8 bases not matched to a gene; V was cut back by 1 base and J by 9 bases. This CDR3 is built from 15 residues. Germline assignment: CDR1 SGDLS and CDR2 YYNGEE. In DNA, the CDR3 is TGTGCCAGCAGCGTATCGTCTAGCGGGGTTTTTGAGCAGTTCTTC. This encodes CASSVSSSGVFEQFF.

The rearrangement joins TRBV2 to TRBJ2-2; 10 bases map to TRBD2. The CDR3 is 16 amino acids. The V and J ends lost 7 bases and 7 bases, in that order; junction bases with no gene match: 12. Per germline, CDR1 SNHLY and CDR2 FYNNEI. This CDR3 is CASKITGLALDGELFF. The CDR3 DNA reads TGTGCCAGCAAGATCACGGGACTAGCGCTCGACGGGGAGCTGTTTTTT.

This chain joins TRBV10-2 and TRBJ2-5, with D possibly being TRBD1 (6 bases). CDR3 length equals 14 residues. Looked up from germline, CDR1 is WSHSY and CDR2 is SAAADI. With 0 bases removed from V and 4 bases from J, the gap between germline ends came to 9 bases. The CDR3 nucleotides are TGCGCCAGCAGTGAGTCAGCAGGGGCAGAGACCCAGTACTTC. Residues: CASSESAGAETQYF.